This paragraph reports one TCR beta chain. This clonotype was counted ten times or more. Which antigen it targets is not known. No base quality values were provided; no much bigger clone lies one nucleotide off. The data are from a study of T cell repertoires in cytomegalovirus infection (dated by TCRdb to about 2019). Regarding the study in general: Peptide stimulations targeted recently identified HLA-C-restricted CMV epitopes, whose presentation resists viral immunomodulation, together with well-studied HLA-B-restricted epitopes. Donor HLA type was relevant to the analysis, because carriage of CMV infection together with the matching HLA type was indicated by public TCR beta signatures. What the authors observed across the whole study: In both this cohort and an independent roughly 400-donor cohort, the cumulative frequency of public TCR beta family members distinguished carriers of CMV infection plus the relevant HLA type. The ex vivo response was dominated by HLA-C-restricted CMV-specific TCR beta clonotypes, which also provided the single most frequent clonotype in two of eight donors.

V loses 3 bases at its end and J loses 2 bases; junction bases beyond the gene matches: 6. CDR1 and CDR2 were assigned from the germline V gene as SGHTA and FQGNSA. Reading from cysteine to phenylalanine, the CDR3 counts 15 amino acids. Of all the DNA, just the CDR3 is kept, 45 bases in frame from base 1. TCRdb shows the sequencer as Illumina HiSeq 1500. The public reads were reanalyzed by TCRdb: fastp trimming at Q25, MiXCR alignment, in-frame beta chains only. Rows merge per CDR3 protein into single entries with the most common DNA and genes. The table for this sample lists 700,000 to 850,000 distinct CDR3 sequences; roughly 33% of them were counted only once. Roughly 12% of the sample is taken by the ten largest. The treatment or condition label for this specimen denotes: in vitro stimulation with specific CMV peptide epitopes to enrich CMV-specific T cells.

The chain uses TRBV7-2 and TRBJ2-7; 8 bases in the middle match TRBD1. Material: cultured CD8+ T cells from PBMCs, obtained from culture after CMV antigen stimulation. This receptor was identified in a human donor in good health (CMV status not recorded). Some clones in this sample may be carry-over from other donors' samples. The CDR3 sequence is CASSFGDRLPYEQYF. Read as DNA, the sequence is TGTGCCAGCAGCTTTGGGGACAGGTTACCCTACGAGCAGTACTTC.